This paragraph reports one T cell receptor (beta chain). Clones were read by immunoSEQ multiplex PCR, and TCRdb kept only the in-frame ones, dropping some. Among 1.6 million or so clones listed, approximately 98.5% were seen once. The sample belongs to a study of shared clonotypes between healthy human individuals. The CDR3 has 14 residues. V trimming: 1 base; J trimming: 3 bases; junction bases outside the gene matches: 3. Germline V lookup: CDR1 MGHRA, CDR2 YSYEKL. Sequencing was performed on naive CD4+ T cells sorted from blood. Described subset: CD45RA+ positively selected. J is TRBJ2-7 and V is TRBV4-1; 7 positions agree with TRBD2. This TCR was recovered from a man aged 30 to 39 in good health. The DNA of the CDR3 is TGCGCCAGCAGCCAAGTAAGCGGGATCTACGAGCAGTACTTC. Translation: CASSQVSGIYEQYF.